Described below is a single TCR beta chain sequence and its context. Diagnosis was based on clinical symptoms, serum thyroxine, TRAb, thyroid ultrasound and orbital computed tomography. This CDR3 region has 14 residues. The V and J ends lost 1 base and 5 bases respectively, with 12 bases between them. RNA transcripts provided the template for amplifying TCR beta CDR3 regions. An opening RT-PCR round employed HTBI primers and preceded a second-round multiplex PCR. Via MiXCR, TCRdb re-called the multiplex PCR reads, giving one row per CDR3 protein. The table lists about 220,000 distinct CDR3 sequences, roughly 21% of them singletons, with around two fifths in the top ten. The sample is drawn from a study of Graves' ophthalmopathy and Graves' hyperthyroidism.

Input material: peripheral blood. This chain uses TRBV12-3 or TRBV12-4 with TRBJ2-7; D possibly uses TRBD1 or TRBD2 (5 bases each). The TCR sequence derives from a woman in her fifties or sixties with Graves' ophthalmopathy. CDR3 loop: CASSLEPGTHEQYF. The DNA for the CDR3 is TGTGCCAGCAGTTTAGAACCAGGGACGCACGAGCAGTACTTC.